The 21 T cell receptor beta chains below all came from one sample that was sequenced in a study of vaccination and CD4 T cells after COVID-19. Treatment noted: roughly nine-day PBMC culture with coronavirus spike peptide pools or control peptides (ViraFEST assay). These receptors' antigens are unknown. The Oncomine TCR Beta short-read assay sequenced DNA from cultured CD4+ T cells. Each CDR3 protein is one row after TCRdb ran MiXCR on the PCR reads. Found here are about 21,000 distinct CDR3 sequences, around 60% of them singletons; the top ten hold around 9.3%. The sample here was CD4+ T cells from blood, cultured in vitro, taken after SARS-CoV-2 vaccination. These receptors were collected from a human donor who had recovered from COVID-19.

This clonotype was detected a few times. This chain links TRBV20-1 with TRBJ2-5, with 7 bases identical to TRBD2. Germline values: CDR1 DFQATT, CDR2 SNEGSKA (reference sequence). The CDR3 totals 13 residues. The ends lost 3 bases at V and 5 bases at J; junction bases unmatched: 6. CDR3 bases: TGCAGTGCTAGTGGGGCGGGAGCTGAGACCCAGTACTTC. Translated, it gives CSASGAGAETQYF.

This clonotype was observed a single time. The V call is TRBV27, the J call TRBJ2-5, with 8 positions matching TRBD2. V trimming: 4 bases; J trimming: 2 bases; junction bases outside the gene matches: 3. This CDR3 is built from 14 residues. Germline values: CDR1 MNHEY, CDR2 SMNVEV (reference sequence). CDR3 coding DNA: TGTGCCAGCAGTTCGAGACTAGCGCAAGAGACCCAGTACTTC. Its translation is CASSSRLAQETQYF.

This chain uses TRBV28 with TRBJ1-2, with TRBD1 matching 10 bases. Germline values: CDR1 MDHEN, CDR2 SYDVKM. CDR3 size: 16 residues. Trimming cost V 5 bases and J 4 bases; bases outside gene matches: 10. The CDR3 sequence is CASSPVTGGSVYGYTF. CDR3 nucleotide sequence: TGTGCCAGCAGTCCGGTGACAGGGGGCTCAGTCTATGGCTACACCTTC.

V gene TRBV20-1 combines with J gene TRBJ2-1, with D perhaps TRBD1 (6 bases). The CDR3 contains 16 residues. Germline V lookup: CDR1 DFQATT, CDR2 SNEGSKA (reference sequence). Trimming stripped 4 bases from V and 0 bases from J, with 16 bases between. In nucleotides, the CDR3 is TGCAGTGCTATCGTGGGGGCGAAGAGCTCCTACAATGAGCAGTTCTTC. Its translation is CSAIVGAKSSYNEQFF.

V gene TRBV4-1 combines with J gene TRBJ1-2; TRBD1 matches at 9 bases. With 4 bases clipped from V and 2 bases from J, the junction kept 5 bases outside the gene matches. Per the germline V gene, CDR1 is MGHRA and CDR2 is YSYEKL. The CDR3 length is 15 residues. The CDR3 DNA is TGCGCCAGCAGCCGATCCGGGACAGGGAACTATGGCTACACCTTC. It translates to CASSRSGTGNYGYTF.

This chain connects TRBV10-3 to TRBJ2-7, with 8 bases aligning to TRBD2. After removal of 1 base from V and 2 bases from J, the junction contained 7 bases not matched to a gene. Germline V gene sequence: CDR1 ENHRY, CDR2 SYGVKD. CDR3 length: 16 amino acids. As DNA, the CDR3 is TGTGCCATCAGTGAGTATCGCGGGGGGACTACCTACGAGCAGTACTTC. The encoded protein is CAISEYRGGTTYEQYF.

The chain couples TRBV28 to TRBJ2-5; 7 nucleotides match TRBD1. Germline-derived CDR1 and CDR2 are MDHEN and SYDVKM. The CDR3 totals 12 residues. The V and J ends lost 5 bases and 9 bases, in that order; junction bases with no gene match: 6. DNA of the CDR3: TGTGCCAGCAGTACGACAGGGTGGGCCCAGTACTTC. Translation gives CASSTTGWAQYF.

This chain uses TRBV6-2 or TRBV6-3 with TRBJ1-5; TRBD1 aligns across 7 bases. The V segment lost 6 bases and the J segment 5 bases; nucleotides outside the gene matches: 7. The length of the CDR3 is 14 residues. Per the germline V gene, CDR1 is MNHEY and CDR2 is SVGEGT. The CDR3 here is CASRPGQADQPQHF. DNA of the CDR3: TGTGCCAGCAGACCCGGACAGGCGGATCAGCCCCAGCATTTT.

This chain joins TRBV14 and TRBJ2-2; D gene unclear. V gave up 1 base and J gave up 1 base, with 7 bases separating them. Germline CDR1 and CDR2: SGHDN and FVKESK. The CDR3 contains 15 residues. CDR3 sequence (DNA): TGTGCCAGCAGCCAAGCGGGCGGGAACACCGGGGAGCTGTTTTTT. Amino acid sequence: CASSQAGGNTGELFF.

The chain links TRBV10-3 to TRBJ1-2; 8 bases map to TRBD1. With V trimmed by 6 bases and J by 2 bases, 5 bases remained unmatched. CDR1 and CDR2 (germline): ENHRY, SYGVKD. CDR3 length: 14 amino acids. The CDR3 DNA follows: TGTGCCATCAGGGGGACAGGTACAAACTATGGCTACACCTTC. As protein: CAIRGTGTNYGYTF.

This rearrangement joins TRBV19 to TRBJ2-4; perhaps TRBD1 as D (5 bases). The CDR3 extends over 13 amino acids. Per germline, CDR1 LNHDA and CDR2 SQIVND (reference sequence). V dropped 2 bases and J dropped 6 bases, with 8 bases sitting between them. CDR3: CASSISRGNIQYF. In nucleotides, the CDR3 is TGTGCCAGTAGTATATCTAGGGGAAACATTCAGTACTTC. Variable domain in full (rest from reference TRBV19 and TRBJ2-4): DGGITQSPKYLFRKEGQNVTLSCEQNLNHDAMYWYRQDPGQGLRLIYYSQIVNDFQKGDIAEGYSVSREKKESFPLTVTSAQKNPTAFYLCASSISRGNIQYFGAGTRLSVL.

The genes are TRBV10-1 and TRBJ2-3; D is unresolved. The CDR3 covers 14 residues. V lost 0 bases and J 5 bases, leaving 9 bases between the germline ends. The germline V gene encodes CDR1 WNHNN and CDR2 SYGVQD (reference sequence). Here the CDR3 DNA reads TGCGCCAGCAGTGAGTCGAAGCCGCTAGATACGCAGTATTTT. Residues: CASSESKPLDTQYF.

This clonotype turned up a few times. This chain joins TRBV7-6 and TRBJ1-1, with TRBD1 matching over 10 bases. The CDR3 contains 18 residues. The J segment lost 4 bases and the V segment lost 5 bases, leaving 16 bases of the junction unmatched. Germline V gene lookup returns CDR1 SGHVS and CDR2 FNYEAQ. CDR3 in amino acids: CASSRNMVGQGTPTEAFF. The CDR3 bases are TGTGCCAGCAGCCGAAATATGGTGGGACAGGGGACCCCCACTGAAGCTTTCTTT. Variable domain in full (rest from reference TRBV7-6 and TRBJ1-1): GAGVSQSPRYKVTKRGQDVALRCDPISGHVSLYWYRQALGQGPEFLTYFNYEAQQDKSGLPNDRFSAERPEGSISTLTIQRTEQRDSAMYRCASSRNMVGQGTPTEAFFGQGTRLTVV.

This clonotype was detected only once. The V gene is TRBV12-3 or TRBV12-4, the J gene TRBJ1-2; D is unclear. CDR3 size: 12 residues. The ends were cut back, 4 bases at V and 7 bases at J, with 10 bases in the middle. The CDR3 protein is CASSSRVSGYTF. CDR3 sequence (DNA): TGTGCCAGCAGTTCGAGGGTCTCTGGCTACACCTTC.

CDR3 region: CASSIQGAYEQYF. DNA for the CDR3: TGTGCCAGTAGTATCCAGGGGGCCTACGAGCAGTACTTC. This chain uses TRBV19 with TRBJ2-7; 7 nucleotides match TRBD1. The CDR3 has 13 amino acids. Unmatched junction bases numbered 1, after V lost 3 bases and J lost 2 bases. From germline, CDR1 is LNHDA and CDR2 SQIVND (reference sequence).

This chain connects TRBV24-1 to TRBJ1-5; D perhaps matches TRBD1 (5 bases). The CDR3 consists of 16 residues. The V gene lost 5 bases and the J gene lost 2 bases, with 15 bases spanning the gap. Per germline, CDR1 KGHDR and CDR2 SFDVKD. The CDR3, as DNA: TGTGCCACCAGTGTGATGGGGGGTATGGGCAATCAGCCCCAGCATTTT. Encoded protein: CATSVMGGMGNQPQHF.

The V and J genes are TRBV27 and TRBJ1-2, with a possible D match to TRBD1 (5 bases). This CDR3 region has 13 residues. The V end lost 10 bases, the J end lost 0 bases, and 12 bases lay between the germline ends. Germline CDR1 and CDR2: MNHEY and SMNVEV (reference sequence). CDR3 in DNA: TGTGCCACCCGACAGACAGCTAACTATGGCTACACCTTC. As protein: CATRQTANYGYTF.

This clonotype was seen once. The J gene is TRBJ2-7, the V gene TRBV5-1; TRBD2 matches at 10 bases. The CDR3 is 16 amino acids. J lost 4 bases, V lost 0 bases, and 7 bases had no gene match. The germline CDR1 and CDR2 sequences are SGHRS and YFSETQ. The CDR3 DNA is TGCGCCAGCAGCTTGGCCACTAGCGGGGCCCATTACGAGCAGTACTTC. Translation: CASSLATSGAHYEQYF.

This clonotype was seen more than once but under ten times. The rearrangement uses TRBV7-6 and TRBJ1-3; D gene ambiguous. Germline assignment: CDR1 SGHVS and CDR2 FNYEAQ. V lost 5 bases, J lost 4 bases, and 12 bases lay in between. The CDR3 totals 14 residues. The CDR3 DNA sequence: TGTGCCAGCAGCCCTAAGATAGGGGGAAACACCATATATTTT. This encodes CASSPKIGGNTIYF.

V and J are TRBV5-1 and TRBJ1-1; TRBD1 aligns across 9 bases. This CDR3 spans 15 amino acids. The trim removed 4 bases at V and 0 bases at J, leaving 4 bases unmatched. From germline, CDR1 is SGHRS and CDR2 YFSETQ. The CDR3 DNA is TGCGCCAGCAGCCAACAGGGGGCCCTGAACACTGAAGCTTTCTTT. Translating gives CASSQQGALNTEAFF.

The chain employs TRBV20-1 and TRBJ2-7, with 11 bases matching TRBD1. The CDR3 runs 15 residues. The junction had 10 bases not matched to a gene; V was cut back by 6 bases and J by 3 bases. Germline V lookup: CDR1 DFQATT, CDR2 SNEGSKA (reference sequence). The CDR3 DNA reads as TGCAGTGCCAACTTTCCGGGACAGGGGGTCTACGAGCAGTACTTC. It encodes CSANFPGQGVYEQYF.